This T cell receptor beta chain is drawn from a study of T cell changes during pregnancy in multiple sclerosis. Germline V gene data show CDR1 as MGHRA and CDR2 as YSYEKL. CDR3 length: 15 residues. Trimming left V 2 bases short and J 6 bases short, with 13 bases between. Sequencing was performed with immunoSEQ multiplex PCR; in TCRdb, only in-frame clones are kept and a portion is missing. Of 40,000 to 60,000 clones in the sample, approximately 92% were seen once. The chain joins TRBV4-1 to TRBJ2-2; D might be TRBD2 (7 bases). This sequence originates from a female donor with multiple sclerosis, enrolled in a pregnancy study. The specimen was peripheral blood, collected after pregnancy. As DNA, the CDR3 is TGCGCCAGCAGCCAAAGGGGGGGGGCGGCCGGGGAGCTGTTTTTT. It specifies CASSQRGGAAGELFF.